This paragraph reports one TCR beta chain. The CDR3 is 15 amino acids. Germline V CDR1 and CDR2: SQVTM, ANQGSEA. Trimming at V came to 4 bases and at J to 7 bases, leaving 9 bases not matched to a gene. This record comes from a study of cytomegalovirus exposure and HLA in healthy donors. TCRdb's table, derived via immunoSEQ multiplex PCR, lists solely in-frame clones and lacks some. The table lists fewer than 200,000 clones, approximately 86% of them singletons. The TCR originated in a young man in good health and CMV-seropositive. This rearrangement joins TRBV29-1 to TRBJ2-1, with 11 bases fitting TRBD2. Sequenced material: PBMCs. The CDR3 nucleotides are TGCAGCGTTGTCTCTAGCGGGAGGACCCATAATGAGCAGTTCTTC. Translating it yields CSVVSSGRTHNEQFF.